The present T cell receptor (beta chain) was sequenced within a study of cytomegalovirus exposure and HLA in healthy donors. This CDR3 is built from 13 residues. Trimming stripped 5 bases from V and 1 base from J, with 9 bases between. CDR1 and CDR2 (germline): LNHDA, SQIVND (reference sequence). Both 60 Vbeta primers and 13 Jbeta primers went into the PCR. Method: immunoSEQ multiplex PCR; TCRdb's copy keeps in-frame clones and lacks some. The data hold around 150,000 clones, with 61% observed a single time. This clonotype was obtained from a male donor in good health and CMV-seronegative. The rearrangement uses TRBV19 and TRBJ2-7; perhaps TRBD1 as D (5 bases). Material: PBMCs. The CDR3: CASSEGDSYEQYF. The DNA for the CDR3 is TGTGCCAGTAGTGAAGGGGATTCCTACGAGCAGTACTTC.